What follows are 2 T cell receptor beta chains derived from one specimen sequenced in a study of human T cells and chemical hapten exposure. TCRdb re-analysed the RACE reads in MiXCR, keeping a single row per CDR3 protein. The sample yields under 400,000 distinct CDR3 sequences, approximately 5.1% seen once. As to time point: pre-sensitization, week 0. As to treatment: therapeutic diphenylcyclopropenone sensitization with weekly scalp DPC. Sequenced here: whole blood, sampled in connection with sensitization to the hapten diphenylcyclopropenone (DPC). Receptors originate from a woman in her 50s with alopecia areata. Some clones in this sample may be carry-over from other donors' samples.

Many counts were recorded for this clonotype. This chain uses TRBV9 with TRBJ2-1, with 10 bases fitting TRBD2. CDR1 is SGDLS, CDR2 YYNGEE, per germline. V trimming: 0 bases; J trimming: 10 bases; junction bases outside the gene matches: 7. This CDR3 is built from 15 residues. The CDR3: CASSVALAGVVEQFF. The CDR3 DNA reads as TGTGCCAGCAGCGTAGCTCTAGCGGGAGTGGTCGAGCAGTTCTTC.

This clonotype has just a few counts. The chain is built from TRBV27 and TRBJ2-1; 9 bases are shared with TRBD2. The CDR3 extends over 15 amino acids. Germline lookup yields CDR1 MNHEY and CDR2 SMNVEV (reference sequence). Trimming removed 0 bases from V and 7 bases from J; junction bases left unmatched: 4. In DNA form, the CDR3 reads TGTGCCAGCAGTTTATCTAGCGGGGGTACTAATGAGCAGTTCTTC. Translated, it gives CASSLSSGGTNEQFF.